A single T cell receptor beta chain is shown here with its context. Per the authors' pipeline: From reference gene primer amplification, estimates of nucleated cell counts were derived. Assay: immunoSEQ multiplex PCR; the TCRdb copy retains only in-frame clones and omits some. The V and J calls and clone size are taken from that table; D and trimming were inferred from the DNA. The data contain about 270,000 clones, over 75% of them singletons. This CDR3 is built from 15 residues. V dropped 1 base and J dropped 6 bases, with 12 bases sitting between them. Germline values: CDR1 SGHVS, CDR2 FQNEAQ. The source of the sample is a study of blood T cell repertoires in COVID-19. About the research overall: The samples span acute and convalescent COVID-19 from the United States, Italy and Spain.

V and J are TRBV7-8 and TRBJ1-4; D may be TRBD1 (5 bases). The source is a woman in her 70s with acute or convalescent COVID-19. The sequenced sample consisted of peripheral blood. The CDR3 sequence: CASSLGGGDYEKLFF. For the CDR3, the DNA is TGTGCCAGCAGCTTAGGTGGGGGGGACTATGAAAAACTGTTTTTT.